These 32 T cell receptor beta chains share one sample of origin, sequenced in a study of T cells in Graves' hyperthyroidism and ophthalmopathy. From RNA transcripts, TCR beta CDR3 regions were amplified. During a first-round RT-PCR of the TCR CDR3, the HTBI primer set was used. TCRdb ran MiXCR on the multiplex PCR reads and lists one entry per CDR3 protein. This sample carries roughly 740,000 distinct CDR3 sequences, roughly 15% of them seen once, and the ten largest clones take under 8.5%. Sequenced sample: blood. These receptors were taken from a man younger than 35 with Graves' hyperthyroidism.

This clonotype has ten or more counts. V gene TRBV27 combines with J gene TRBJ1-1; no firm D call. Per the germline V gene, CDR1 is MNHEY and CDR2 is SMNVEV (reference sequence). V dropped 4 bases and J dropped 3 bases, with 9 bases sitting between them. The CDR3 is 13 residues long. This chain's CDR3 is CASSSDPYTEAFF. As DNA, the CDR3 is TGTGCCAGCAGTTCCGATCCGTACACTGAAGCTTTCTTT.

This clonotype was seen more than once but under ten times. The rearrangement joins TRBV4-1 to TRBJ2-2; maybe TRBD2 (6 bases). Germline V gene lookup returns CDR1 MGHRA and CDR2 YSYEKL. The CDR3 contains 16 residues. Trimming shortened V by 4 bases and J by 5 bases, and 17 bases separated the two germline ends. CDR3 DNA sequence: TGCGCCAGCAGCCGCCCCGGGACTTCGAGAACCGGGGAGCTGTTTTTT. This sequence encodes CASSRPGTSRTGELFF.

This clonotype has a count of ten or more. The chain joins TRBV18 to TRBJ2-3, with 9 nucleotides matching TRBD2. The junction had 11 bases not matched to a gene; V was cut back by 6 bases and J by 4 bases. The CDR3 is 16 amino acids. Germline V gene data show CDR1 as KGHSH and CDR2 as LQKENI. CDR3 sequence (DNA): TGTGCCAGCTCCAAACGCGGTAGCGGGAGTCCAGATACGCAGTATTTT. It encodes CASSKRGSGSPDTQYF.

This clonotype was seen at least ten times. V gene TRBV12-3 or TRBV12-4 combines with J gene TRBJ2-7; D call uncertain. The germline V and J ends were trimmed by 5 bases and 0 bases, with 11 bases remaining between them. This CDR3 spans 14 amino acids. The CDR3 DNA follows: TGTGCCAGCAGTCCCACGACCAGCTCCTACGAGCAGTACTTC. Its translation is CASSPTTSSYEQYF.

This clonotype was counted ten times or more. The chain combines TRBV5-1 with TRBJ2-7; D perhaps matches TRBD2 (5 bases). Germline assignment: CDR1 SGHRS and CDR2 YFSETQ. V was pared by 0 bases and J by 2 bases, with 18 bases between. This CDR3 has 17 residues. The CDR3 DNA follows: TGCGCCAGCAGCTTGGTGGGAGATCGTACCCTGGCCTACGAGCAGTACTTC. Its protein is CASSLVGDRTLAYEQYF. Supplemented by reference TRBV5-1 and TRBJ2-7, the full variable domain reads KAGVTQTPRYLIKTRGQQVTLSCSPISGHRSVSWYQQTPGQGLQFLFEYFSETQRNKGNFPGRFSGRQFSNSRSEMNVSTLELGDSALYLCASSLVGDRTLAYEQYFGPGTRLTVT.

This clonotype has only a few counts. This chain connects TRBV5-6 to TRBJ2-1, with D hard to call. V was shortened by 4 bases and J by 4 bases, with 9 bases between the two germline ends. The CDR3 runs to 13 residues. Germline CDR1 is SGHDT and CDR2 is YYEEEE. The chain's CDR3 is CASSPAQYNEQFF. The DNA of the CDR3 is TGTGCCAGCAGCCCCGCTCAGTACAATGAGCAGTTCTTC.

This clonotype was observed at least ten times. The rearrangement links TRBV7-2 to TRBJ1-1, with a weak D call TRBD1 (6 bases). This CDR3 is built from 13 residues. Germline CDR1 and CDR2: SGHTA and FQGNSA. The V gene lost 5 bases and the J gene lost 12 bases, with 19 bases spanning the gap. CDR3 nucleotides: TGTGCCAGCAGCCCAGACAGGATGAAGGAGCCTTTCTTT. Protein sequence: CASSPDRMKEPFF.

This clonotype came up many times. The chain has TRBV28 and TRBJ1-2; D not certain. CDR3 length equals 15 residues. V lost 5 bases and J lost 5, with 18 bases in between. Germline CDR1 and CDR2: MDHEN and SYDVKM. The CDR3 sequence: CASSPGDSETYGYTF. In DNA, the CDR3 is TGTGCCAGCAGTCCTGGCGATTCAGAAACTTATGGCTACACCTTC.

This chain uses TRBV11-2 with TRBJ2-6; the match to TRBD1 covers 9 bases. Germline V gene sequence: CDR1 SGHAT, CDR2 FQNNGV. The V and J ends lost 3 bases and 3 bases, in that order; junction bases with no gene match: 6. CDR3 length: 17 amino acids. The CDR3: CASSLIQGAYGANVLTF. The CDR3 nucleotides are TGTGCCAGCAGCTTGATACAGGGGGCCTATGGGGCCAACGTCCTGACTTTC. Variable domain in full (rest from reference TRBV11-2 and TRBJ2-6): EAGVAQSPRYKIIEKRQSVAFWCNPISGHATLYWYQQILGQGPKLLIQFQNNGVVDDSQLPKDRFSAERLKGVDSTLKIQPAKLEDSAVYLCASSLIQGAYGANVLTFGAGSRLTVL.

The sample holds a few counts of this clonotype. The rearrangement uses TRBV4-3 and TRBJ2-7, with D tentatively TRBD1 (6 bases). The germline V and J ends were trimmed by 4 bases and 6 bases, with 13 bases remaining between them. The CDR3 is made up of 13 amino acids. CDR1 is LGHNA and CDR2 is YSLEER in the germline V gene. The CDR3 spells CASSRVGGIEQYF. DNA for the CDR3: TGCGCCAGCAGCCGCGTTGGGGGCATCGAGCAGTACTTC.

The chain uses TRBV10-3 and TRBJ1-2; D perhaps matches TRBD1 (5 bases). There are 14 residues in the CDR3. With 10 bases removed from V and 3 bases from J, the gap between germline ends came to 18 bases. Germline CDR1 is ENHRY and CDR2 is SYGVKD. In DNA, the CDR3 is TGTGCCAACCGGGACGTCCTGGGAGACTATGGCTACACCTTC. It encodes CANRDVLGDYGYTF.

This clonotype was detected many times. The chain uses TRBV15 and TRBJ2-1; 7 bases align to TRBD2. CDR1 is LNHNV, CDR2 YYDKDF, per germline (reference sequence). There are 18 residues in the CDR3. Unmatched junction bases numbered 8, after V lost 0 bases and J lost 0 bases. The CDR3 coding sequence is TGTGCCACCAGCAGAGATCTGCATGGCGGGAGCTCCTACAATGAGCAGTTCTTC. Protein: CATSRDLHGGSSYNEQFF. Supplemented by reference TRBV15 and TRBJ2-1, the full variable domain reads DAMVIQNPRYQVTQFGKPVTLSCSQTLNHNVMYWYQQKSSQAPKLLFHYYDKDFNNEADTPDNFQSRRPNTSFCFLDIRSPGLGDTAMYLCATSRDLHGGSSYNEQFFGPGTRLTVL.

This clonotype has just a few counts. CDR3 nucleotides: TGTGCCACCAGCAGGATCCGCGGAGGGACCGATACGCAGTATTTT. Protein: CATSRIRGGTDTQYF. V gene TRBV15 combines with J gene TRBJ2-3; D perhaps matches TRBD2 (6 bases). Looked up from germline, CDR1 is LNHNV and CDR2 is YYDKDF (reference sequence). There are 15 residues in the CDR3. Trimming removed 3 bases from V and 6 bases from J, with 16 bases in between.

The CDR3 here is CAISGQTSGANVLTF. The DNA for the CDR3 is TGTGCCATCAGTGGCCAAACCTCTGGGGCCAACGTCCTGACTTTC. The chain recombines TRBV10-3 with TRBJ2-6; no clear D gene. From germline, CDR1 is ENHRY and CDR2 SYGVKD. The CDR3 spans 15 residues. V was cut by 4 bases and J by 0 bases, with 7 bases left in between.

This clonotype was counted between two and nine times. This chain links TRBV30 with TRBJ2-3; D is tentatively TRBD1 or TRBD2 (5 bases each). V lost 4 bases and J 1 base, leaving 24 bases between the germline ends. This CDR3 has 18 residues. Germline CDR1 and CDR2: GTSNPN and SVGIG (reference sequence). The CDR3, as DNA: TGTGCCTGGATGGGACGTCTAACCCGTCCCCCACGCACAGATACGCAGTATTTT. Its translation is CAWMGRLTRPPRTDTQYF.

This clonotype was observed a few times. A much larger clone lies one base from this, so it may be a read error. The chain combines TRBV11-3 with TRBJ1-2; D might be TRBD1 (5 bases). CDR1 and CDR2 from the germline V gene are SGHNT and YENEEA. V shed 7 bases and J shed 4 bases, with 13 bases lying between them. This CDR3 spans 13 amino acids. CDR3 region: CASNVRGGYGYTF. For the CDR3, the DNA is TGTGCCAGCAACGTACGGGGGGGCTATGGCTACACCTTC.

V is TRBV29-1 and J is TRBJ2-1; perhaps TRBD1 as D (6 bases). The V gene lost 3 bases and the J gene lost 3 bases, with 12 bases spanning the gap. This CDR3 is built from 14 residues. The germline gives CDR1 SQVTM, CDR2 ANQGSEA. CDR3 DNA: TGCAGCGTTGAGGGGGCGGAGAGCTACAATGAGCAGTTCTTC. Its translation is CSVEGAESYNEQFF.

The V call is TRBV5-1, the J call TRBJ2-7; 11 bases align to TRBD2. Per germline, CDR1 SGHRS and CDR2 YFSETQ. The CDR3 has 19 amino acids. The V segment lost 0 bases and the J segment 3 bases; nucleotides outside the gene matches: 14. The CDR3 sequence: CASSLVGTVAGGPIYEQYF. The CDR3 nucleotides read TGCGCCAGCAGCTTGGTGGGGACGGTAGCGGGAGGGCCAATCTACGAGCAGTACTTC.

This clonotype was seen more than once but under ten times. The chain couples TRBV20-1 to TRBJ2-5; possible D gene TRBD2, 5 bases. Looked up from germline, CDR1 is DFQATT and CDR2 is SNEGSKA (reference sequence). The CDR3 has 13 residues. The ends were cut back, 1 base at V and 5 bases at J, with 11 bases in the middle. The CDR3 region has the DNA TGCAGTGCTAGAGGCCCAAGGAGGGAGACCCAGTACTTC. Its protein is CSARGPRRETQYF.

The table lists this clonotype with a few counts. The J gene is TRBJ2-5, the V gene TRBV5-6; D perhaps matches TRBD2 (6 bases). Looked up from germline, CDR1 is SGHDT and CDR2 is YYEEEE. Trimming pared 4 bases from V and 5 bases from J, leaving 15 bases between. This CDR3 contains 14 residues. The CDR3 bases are TGTGCCAGCAGCACCGGGACTCCGGCGGAGACCCAGTACTTC. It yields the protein CASSTGTPAETQYF.

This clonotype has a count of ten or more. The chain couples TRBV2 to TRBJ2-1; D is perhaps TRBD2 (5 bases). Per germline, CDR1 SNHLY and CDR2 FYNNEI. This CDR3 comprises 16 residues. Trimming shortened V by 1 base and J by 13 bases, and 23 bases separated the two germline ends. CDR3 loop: CASSEETPRTSSVQFF. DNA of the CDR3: TGTGCCAGCAGTGAAGAAACCCCCCGAACTAGTTCGGTACAGTTCTTC. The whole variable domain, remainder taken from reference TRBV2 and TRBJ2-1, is EPEVTQTPSHQVTQMGQEVILRCVPISNHLYFYWYRQILGQKVEFLVSFYNNEISEKSEIFDDQFSVERPDGSNFTLKIRSTKLEDSAMYFCASSEETPRTSSVQFFGPGTRLTVL.

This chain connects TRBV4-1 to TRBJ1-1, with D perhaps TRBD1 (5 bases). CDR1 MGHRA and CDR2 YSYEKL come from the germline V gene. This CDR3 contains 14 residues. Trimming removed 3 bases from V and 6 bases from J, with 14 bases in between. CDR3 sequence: CASSQMGTAPEAFF. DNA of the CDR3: TGCGCCAGCAGCCAGATGGGGACCGCCCCTGAAGCTTTCTTT.

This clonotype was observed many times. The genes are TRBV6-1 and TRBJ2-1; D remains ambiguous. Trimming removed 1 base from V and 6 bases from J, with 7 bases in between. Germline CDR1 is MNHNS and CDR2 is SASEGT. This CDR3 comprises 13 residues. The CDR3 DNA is TGTGCCAGCAGTGAAGGCCTGAGCAATGAGCAGTTCTTC. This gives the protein CASSEGLSNEQFF.

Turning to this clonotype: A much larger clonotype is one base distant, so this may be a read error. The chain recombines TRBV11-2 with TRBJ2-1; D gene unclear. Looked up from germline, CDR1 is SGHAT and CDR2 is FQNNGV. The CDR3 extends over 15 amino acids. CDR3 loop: CVSSLGMQVYNEQFF. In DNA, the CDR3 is TGTGTCAGCAGCTTAGGTATGCAGGTTTACAATGAGCAGTTCTTC. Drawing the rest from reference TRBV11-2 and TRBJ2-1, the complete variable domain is EAGVAQSPRYKIIEKRQSVAFWCNPISGHATLYWYQQILGQGPKLLIQFQNNGVVDDSQLPKDRFSAERLKGVDSTLKIQPAKLEDSAVYLCVSSLGMQVYNEQFFGPGTRLTVL.

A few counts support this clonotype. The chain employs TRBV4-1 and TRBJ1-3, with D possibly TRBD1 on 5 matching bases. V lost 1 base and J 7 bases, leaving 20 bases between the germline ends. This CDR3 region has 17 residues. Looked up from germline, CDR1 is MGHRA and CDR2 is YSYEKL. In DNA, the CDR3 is TGCGCCAGCAGCCAAGTGGGCCTAGGGCCAGGGCCGAACACCATATATTTT. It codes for CASSQVGLGPGPNTIYF.

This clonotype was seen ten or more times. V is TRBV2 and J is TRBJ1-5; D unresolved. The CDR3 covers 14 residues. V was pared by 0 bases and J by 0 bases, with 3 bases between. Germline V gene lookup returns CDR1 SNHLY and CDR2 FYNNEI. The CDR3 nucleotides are TGTGCCAGCAGTGAAGCGTTTAGCAATCAGCCCCAGCATTTT. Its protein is CASSEAFSNQPQHF.

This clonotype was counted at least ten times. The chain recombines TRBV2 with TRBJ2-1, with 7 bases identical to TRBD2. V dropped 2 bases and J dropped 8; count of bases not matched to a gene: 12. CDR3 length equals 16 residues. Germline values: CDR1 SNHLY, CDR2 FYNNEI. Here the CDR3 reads CASSESGTGPLHEQFF. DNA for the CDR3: TGTGCCAGCAGTGAAAGCGGGACTGGTCCGCTTCATGAGCAGTTCTTC.

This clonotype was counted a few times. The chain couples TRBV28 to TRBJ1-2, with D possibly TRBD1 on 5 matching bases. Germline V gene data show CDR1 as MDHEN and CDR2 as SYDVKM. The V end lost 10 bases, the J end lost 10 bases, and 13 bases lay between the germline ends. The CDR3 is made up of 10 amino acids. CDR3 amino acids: CATQTGYYTF. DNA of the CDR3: TGTGCCACCCAAACAGGCTACTACACCTTC.

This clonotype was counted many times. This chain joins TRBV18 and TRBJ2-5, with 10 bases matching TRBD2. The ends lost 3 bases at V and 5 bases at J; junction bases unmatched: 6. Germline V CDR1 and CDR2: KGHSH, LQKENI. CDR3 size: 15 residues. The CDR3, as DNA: TGTGCCAGCTCACCTCCTAGCGGGAGAGAGGAGACCCAGTACTTC. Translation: CASSPPSGREETQYF.

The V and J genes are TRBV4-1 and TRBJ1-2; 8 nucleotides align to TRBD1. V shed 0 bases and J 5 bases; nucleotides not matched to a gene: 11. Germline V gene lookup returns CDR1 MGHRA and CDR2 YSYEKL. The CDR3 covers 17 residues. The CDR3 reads CASSQDWPGGLVYGYTF. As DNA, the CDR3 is TGCGCCAGCAGCCAAGATTGGCCAGGGGGCCTTGTATATGGCTACACCTTC.

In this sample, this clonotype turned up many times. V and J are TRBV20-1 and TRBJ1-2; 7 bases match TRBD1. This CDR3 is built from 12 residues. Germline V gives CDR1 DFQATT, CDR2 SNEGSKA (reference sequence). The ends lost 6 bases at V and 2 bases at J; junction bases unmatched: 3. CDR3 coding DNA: TGCAGTGCGACAGGGTCCAACTATGGCTACACCTTC. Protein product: CSATGSNYGYTF.

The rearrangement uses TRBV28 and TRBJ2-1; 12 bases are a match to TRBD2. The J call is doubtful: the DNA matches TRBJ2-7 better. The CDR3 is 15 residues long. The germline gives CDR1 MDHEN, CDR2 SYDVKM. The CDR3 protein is CASTQRTSGNNEQYF. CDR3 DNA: TGTGCCAGCACCCAAAGGACTAGCGGGAACAATGAGCAGTACTTC.